This T cell receptor beta chain stems from a study of blood T cell repertoires in COVID-19. V dropped 0 bases and J dropped 7; count of bases not matched to a gene: 9. The length of the CDR3 is 15 residues. The V gene's germline CDR1 is MNHEY and CDR2 SMNVEV (reference sequence). This clone was detected only a few times. Assay used: immunoSEQ multiplex PCR; TCRdb lists only in-frame clones, some missing. The profile shows tens of thousands of clones, more than 85% of them singletons. The sequence was collected from a man aged 50-59 years with active COVID-19. The specimen sequenced was peripheral blood. The rearrangement links TRBV27 to TRBJ2-7, with 7 positions matching TRBD1. The CDR3 reads CASSLSGTASSEQYF. DNA for the CDR3: TGTGCCAGCAGTTTATCCGGGACAGCCTCCTCGGAGCAGTACTTC.